Given below is one T cell receptor beta chain in context. This entry belongs to a study of T cell changes during pregnancy in multiple sclerosis. TCRdb keeps only in-frame clones here, not all; method: immunoSEQ multiplex PCR. This sample yields fewer than 45,000 clones, of which roughly 91% are seen a single time; roughly 0.67% belongs to the top ten. Per the germline V gene, CDR1 is LNHDA and CDR2 is SQIVND (reference sequence). The CDR3 contains 12 residues. V lost 5 bases, J lost 11 bases, and 15 bases lay in between. The sequencing here drew on CD4+ T cells from peripheral blood mononuclear cells, taken in the third trimester of pregnancy. V is TRBV19 and J is TRBJ1-2; no reliable D call. The TCR comes from a female donor with multiple sclerosis, enrolled in a pregnancy study. The CDR3 DNA is TGTGCCAGTAGTCCAGCGGCCCGGGTATACACCTTC. Translation gives CASSPAARVYTF.